This T cell receptor beta chain appears in the sequencing data of a study of OX40 agonist ivuxolimab in advanced cancers. General study results and limits: Dose levels from 0.1 to 3.0 mg/kg saw CD4+ and CD8+ blood T cells expand clonally by week 6.

Sequencing was performed with immunoSEQ multiplex PCR; in TCRdb, only in-frame clones are kept and a portion is missing. The sample has roughly 80,000 clones; about 81% are singletons. The V and J ends lost 6 bases and 0 bases respectively, with 17 bases between them. CDR3 length: 16 amino acids. Germline values: CDR1 MDHEN, CDR2 SYDVKM. Notes on this clone: What it recognizes is unknown.

This sequence was found in an adult with an advanced solid tumor such as melanoma, head and neck, liver or kidney cancer. Specimen: CD4+ or CD8+ T cells sorted from blood, collected in a trial of the OX40 agonist ivuxolimab. V usage is TRBV28 and J usage is TRBJ1-1; the D is unclear. The CDR3 sequence is CASSRYGRTVNTEAFF. In DNA, the CDR3 is TGTGCCAGCAGCCGATACGGACGGACGGTGAACACTGAAGCTTTCTTT. Full variable domain (missing parts from reference TRBV28 and TRBJ1-1): DVKVTQSSRYLVKRTGEKVFLECVQDMDHENMFWYRQDPGLGLRLIYFSYDVKMKEKGDIPEGYSVSREKKERFSLILESASTNQTSMYLCASSRYGRTVNTEAFFGQGTRLTVV.